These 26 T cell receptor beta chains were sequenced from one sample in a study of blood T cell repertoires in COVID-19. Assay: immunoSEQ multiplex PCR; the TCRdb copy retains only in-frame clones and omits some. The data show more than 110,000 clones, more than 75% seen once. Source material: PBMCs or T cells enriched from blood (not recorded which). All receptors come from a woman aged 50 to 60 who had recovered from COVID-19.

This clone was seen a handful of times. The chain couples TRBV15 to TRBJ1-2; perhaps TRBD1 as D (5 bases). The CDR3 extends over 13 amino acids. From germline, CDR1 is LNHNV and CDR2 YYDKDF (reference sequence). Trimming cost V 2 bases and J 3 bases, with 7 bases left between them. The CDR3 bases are TGTGCCACCAGCAGACAGGGTGACTATGGCTACACCTTC. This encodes CATSRQGDYGYTF.

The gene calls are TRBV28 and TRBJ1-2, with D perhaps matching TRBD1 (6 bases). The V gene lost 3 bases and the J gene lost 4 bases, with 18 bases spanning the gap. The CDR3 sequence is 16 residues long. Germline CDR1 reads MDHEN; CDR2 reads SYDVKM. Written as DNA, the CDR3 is TGTGCCAGCAGTTTCGAGGGGGAAGCGAGGACCTATGGCTACACCTTC. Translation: CASSFEGEARTYGYTF.

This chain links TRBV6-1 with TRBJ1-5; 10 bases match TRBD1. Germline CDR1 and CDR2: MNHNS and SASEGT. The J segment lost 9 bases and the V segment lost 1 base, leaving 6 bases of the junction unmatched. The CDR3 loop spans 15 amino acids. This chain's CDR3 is CASSEGTGGMGPQHF. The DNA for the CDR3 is TGTGCCAGCAGTGAAGGGACAGGGGGAATGGGGCCCCAGCATTTT.

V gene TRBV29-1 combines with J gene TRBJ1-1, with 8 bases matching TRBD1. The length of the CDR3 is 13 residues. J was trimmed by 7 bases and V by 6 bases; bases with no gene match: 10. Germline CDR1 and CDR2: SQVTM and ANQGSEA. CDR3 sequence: CSVAPQGANEAFF. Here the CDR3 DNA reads TGCAGCGTAGCTCCGCAGGGGGCAAATGAAGCTTTCTTT.

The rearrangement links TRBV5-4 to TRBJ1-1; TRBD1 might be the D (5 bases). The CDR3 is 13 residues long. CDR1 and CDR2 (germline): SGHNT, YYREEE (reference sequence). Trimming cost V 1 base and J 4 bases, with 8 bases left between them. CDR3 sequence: CASSLRQGTEAFF. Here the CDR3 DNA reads TGTGCCAGCAGCTTGCGCCAGGGCACTGAAGCTTTCTTT. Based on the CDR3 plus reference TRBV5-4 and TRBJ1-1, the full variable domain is ETGVTQSPTHLIKTRGQQVTLRCSSQSGHNTVSWYQQALGQGPQFIFQYYREEENGRGNFPPRFSGLQFPNYSSELNVNALELDDSALYLCASSLRQGTEAFFGQGTRLTVV.

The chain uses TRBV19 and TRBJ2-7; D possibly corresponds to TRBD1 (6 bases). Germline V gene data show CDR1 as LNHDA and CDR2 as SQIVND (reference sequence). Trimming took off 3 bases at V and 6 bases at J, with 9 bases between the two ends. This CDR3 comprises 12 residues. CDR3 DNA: TGTGCCAGTAGTATCCCCAGGGGCGAGCAGTACTTC. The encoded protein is CASSIPRGEQYF.

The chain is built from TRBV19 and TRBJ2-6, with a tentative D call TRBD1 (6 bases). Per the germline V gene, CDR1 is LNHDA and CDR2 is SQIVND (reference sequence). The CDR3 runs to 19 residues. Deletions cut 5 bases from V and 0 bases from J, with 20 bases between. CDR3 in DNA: TGTGCCAGTAGTCTCACCCTAGGACAGTCCAGCTCTGGGGCCAACGTCCTGACTTTC. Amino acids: CASSLTLGQSSSGANVLTF.

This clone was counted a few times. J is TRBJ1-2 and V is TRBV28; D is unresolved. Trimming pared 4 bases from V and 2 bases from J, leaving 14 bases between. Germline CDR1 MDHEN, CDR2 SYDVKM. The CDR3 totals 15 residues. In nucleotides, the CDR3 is TGTGCCAGCAGTTACCTGTTGCGGGCCAACTATGGCTACACCTTC. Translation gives CASSYLLRANYGYTF.

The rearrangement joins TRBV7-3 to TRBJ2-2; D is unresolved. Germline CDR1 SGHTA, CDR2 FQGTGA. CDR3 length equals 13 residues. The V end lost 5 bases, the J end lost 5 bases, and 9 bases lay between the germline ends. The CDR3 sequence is CASSKHPTGELFF. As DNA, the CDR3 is TGTGCCAGCAGCAAGCACCCAACCGGGGAGCTGTTTTTT.

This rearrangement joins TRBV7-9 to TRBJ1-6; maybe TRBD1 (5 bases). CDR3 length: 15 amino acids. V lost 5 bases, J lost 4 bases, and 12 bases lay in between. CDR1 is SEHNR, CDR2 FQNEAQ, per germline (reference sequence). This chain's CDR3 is CASSPRTPYNSPLHF. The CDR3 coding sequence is TGTGCCAGCAGCCCTCGGACACCATATAATTCACCCCTCCACTTT.

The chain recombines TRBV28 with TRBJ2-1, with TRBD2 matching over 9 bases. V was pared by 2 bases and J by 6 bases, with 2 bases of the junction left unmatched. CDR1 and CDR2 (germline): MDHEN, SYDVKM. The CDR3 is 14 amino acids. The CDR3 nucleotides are TGTGCCAGCAGTTTAGAGACTAGCGGCAATGAGCAGTTCTTC. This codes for CASSLETSGNEQFF. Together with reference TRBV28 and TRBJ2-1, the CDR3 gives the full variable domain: DVKVTQSSRYLVKRTGEKVFLECVQDMDHENMFWYRQDPGLGLRLIYFSYDVKMKEKGDIPEGYSVSREKKERFSLILESASTNQTSMYLCASSLETSGNEQFFGPGTRLTVL.

The CDR3 loop reads CASSHYSGQETQYF. DNA of the CDR3: TGTGCCAGCAGCCACTATAGCGGGCAAGAGACCCAGTACTTC. The J gene is TRBJ2-5, the V gene TRBV14; 7 bases are a match to TRBD2. CDR3 length: 14 amino acids. V dropped 3 bases and J dropped 2; count of bases not matched to a gene: 3. Per germline, CDR1 SGHDN and CDR2 FVKESK.

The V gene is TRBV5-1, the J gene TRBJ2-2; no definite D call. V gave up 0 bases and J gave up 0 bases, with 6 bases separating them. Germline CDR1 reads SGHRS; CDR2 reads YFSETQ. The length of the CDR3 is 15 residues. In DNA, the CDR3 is TGCGCCAGCAGCTTGGTCTCTCCGAACACCGGGGAGCTGTTTTTT. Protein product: CASSLVSPNTGELFF.

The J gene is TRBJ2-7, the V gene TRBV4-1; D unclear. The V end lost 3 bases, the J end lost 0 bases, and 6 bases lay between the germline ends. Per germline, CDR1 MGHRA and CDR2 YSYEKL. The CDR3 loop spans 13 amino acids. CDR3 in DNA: TGCGCCAGCAGCCACCCGTCCTCCTACGAGCAGTACTTC. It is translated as CASSHPSSYEQYF.

CDR3 DNA: TGTGCCAGTAGTATGAACAGACAGCCCCAGCATTTT. Protein: CASSMNRQPQHF. V gene TRBV19 combines with J gene TRBJ1-5, with no clear D. Germline loops: CDR1 LNHDA, CDR2 SQIVND (reference sequence). This CDR3 is 12 amino acids long. The germline V and J ends were trimmed by 3 bases and 7 bases, with 7 bases remaining between them.

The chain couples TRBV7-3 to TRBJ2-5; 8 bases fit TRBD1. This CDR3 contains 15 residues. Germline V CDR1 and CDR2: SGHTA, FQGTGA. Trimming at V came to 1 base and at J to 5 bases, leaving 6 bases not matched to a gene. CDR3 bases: TGTGCCAGCAGCTTAATTCCAGGGGGCGGTGAGACCCAGTACTTC. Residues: CASSLIPGGGETQYF. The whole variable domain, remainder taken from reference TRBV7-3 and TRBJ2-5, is GAGVSQTPSNKVTEKGKYVELRCDPISGHTALYWYRQSLGQGPEFLIYFQGTGAADDSGLPNDRFFAVRPEGSVSTLKIQRTERGDSAVYLCASSLIPGGGETQYFGPGTRLLVL.

The DNA for the CDR3 is TGCAGTGCTAGTAAGCGGTCCCATCGACAAGAGACCCAGTACTTC. It specifies CSASKRSHRQETQYF. J is TRBJ2-5 and V is TRBV20-1, with a possible D match to TRBD2 (5 bases). The germline CDR1 and CDR2 sequences are DFQATT and SNEGSKA (reference sequence). CDR3 length: 15 residues. The V end was cut by 3 bases, the J end by 2 bases, with 16 bases between.

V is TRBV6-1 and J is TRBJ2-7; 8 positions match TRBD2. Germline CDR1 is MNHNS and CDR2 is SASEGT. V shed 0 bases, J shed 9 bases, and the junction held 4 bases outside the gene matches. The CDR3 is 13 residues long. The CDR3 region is CASSEALRGGQYF. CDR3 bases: TGTGCCAGCAGTGAAGCGCTTCGGGGGGGGCAGTACTTC.

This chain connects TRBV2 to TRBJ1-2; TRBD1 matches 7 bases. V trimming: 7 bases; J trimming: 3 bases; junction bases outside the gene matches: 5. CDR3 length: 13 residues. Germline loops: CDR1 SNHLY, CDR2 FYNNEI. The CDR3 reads CASTNQGDYGYTF. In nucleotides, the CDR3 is TGTGCCAGCACTAATCAGGGGGACTATGGCTACACCTTC.

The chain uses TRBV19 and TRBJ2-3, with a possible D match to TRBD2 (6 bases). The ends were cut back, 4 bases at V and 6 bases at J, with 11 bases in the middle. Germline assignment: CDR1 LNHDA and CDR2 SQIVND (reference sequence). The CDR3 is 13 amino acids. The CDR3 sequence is CASSRRGWDTQYF. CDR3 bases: TGTGCCAGTAGTAGGAGGGGATGGGATACGCAGTATTTT. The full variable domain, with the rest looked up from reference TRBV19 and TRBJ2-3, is DGGITQSPKYLFRKEGQNVTLSCEQNLNHDAMYWYRQDPGQGLRLIYYSQIVNDFQKGDIAEGYSVSREKKESFPLTVTSAQKNPTAFYLCASSRRGWDTQYFGPGTRLTVL.

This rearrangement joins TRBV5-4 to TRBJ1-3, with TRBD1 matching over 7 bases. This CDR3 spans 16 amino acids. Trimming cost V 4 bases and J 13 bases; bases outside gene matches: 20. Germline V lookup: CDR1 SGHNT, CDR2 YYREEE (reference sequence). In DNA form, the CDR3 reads TGTGCCAGCAGCCCCAAAGTGGGCCCATCGACAGGGCGAATATATTTT. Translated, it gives CASSPKVGPSTGRIYF.

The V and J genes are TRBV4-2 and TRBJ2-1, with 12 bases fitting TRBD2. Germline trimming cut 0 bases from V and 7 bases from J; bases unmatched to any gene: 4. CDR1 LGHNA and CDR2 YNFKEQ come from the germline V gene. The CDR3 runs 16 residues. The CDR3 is CASSQDLAGGQNEQFF. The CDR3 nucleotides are TGTGCCAGCAGCCAAGATCTAGCGGGGGGGCAGAATGAGCAGTTCTTC.

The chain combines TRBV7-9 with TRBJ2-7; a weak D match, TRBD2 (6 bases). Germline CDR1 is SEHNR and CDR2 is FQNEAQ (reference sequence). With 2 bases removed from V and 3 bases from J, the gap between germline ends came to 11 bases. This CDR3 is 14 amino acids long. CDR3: CASSLSLGSYEQYF. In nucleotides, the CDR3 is TGTGCCAGCAGCTTAAGTCTCGGGAGCTACGAGCAGTACTTC.

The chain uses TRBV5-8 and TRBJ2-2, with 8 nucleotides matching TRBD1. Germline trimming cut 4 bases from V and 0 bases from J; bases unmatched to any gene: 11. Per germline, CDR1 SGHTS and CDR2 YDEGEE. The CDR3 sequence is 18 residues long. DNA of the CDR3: TGTGCCAGCAGCCCGGGGACAGGCTCCCTAACGAACACCGGGGAGCTGTTTTTT. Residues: CASSPGTGSLTNTGELFF.

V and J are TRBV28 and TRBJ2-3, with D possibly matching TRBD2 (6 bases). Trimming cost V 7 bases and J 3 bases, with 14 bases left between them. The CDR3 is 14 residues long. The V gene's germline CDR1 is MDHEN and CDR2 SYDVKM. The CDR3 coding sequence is TGTGCCAGCACCCCCGGGGGAGGAACAGATACGCAGTATTTT. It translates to CASTPGGGTDTQYF.

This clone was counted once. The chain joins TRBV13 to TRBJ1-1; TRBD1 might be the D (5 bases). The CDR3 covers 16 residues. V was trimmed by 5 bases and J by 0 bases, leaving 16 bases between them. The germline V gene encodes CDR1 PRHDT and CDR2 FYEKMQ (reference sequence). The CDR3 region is CASSPPRWGLNTEAFF. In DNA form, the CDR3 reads TGTGCCAGCAGCCCCCCGAGGTGGGGCCTGAACACTGAAGCTTTCTTT. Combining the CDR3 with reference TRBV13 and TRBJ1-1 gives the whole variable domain AAGVIQSPRHLIKEKRETATLKCYPIPRHDTVYWYQQGPGQDPQFLISFYEKMQSDKGSIPDRFSAQQFSDYHSELNMSSLELGDSALYFCASSPPRWGLNTEAFFGQGTRLTVV.